This TCR beta chain was recorded in a study of high-grade serous ovarian cancer treatment subgroups. The tumor samples were collected prior to definitive surgery or chemotherapy. Using immunoSEQ multiplex PCR, the repertoire was profiled, and TCRdb retains in-frame clones only, with some absent. The profile shows about 16,000 clones, roughly 90% of them singletons. The CDR3 runs 15 residues. Germline assignment: CDR1 SGHRS and CDR2 YFSETQ. The V segment lost 4 bases and the J segment 4 bases; nucleotides outside the gene matches: 10. Sequencing used tumor tissue. The TCR sequence derives from a human donor with high-grade serous ovarian cancer. The chain combines TRBV5-1 with TRBJ2-7; 8 bases match TRBD2. The DNA for the CDR3 is TGCGCCAGCAGCCAGACCAGCGGGGGCCTGTACGAGCAGTACTTC. This encodes CASSQTSGGLYEQYF.